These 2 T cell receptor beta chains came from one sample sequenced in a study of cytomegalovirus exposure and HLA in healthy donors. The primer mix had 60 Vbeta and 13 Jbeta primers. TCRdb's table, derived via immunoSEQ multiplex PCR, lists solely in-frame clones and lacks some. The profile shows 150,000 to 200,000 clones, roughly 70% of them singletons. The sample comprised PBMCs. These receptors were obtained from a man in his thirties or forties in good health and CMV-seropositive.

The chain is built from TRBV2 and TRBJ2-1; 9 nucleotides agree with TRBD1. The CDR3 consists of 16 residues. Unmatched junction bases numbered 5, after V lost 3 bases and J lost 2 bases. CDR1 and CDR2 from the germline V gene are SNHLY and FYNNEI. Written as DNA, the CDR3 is TGTGCCAGCAGTGAGTCCTGGGACAGGGCCTACAATGAGCAGTTCTTC. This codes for CASSESWDRAYNEQFF.

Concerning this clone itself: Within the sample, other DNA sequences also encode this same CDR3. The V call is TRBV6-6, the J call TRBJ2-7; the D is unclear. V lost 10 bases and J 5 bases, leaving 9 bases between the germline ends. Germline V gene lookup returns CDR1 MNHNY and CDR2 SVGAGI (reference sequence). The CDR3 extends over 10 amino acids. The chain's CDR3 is CATLAHEQYF. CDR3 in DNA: TGTGCCACCTTGGCCCACGAGCAGTACTTC.